This T cell receptor (beta chain) was sequenced during a study of blood T cell repertoires in COVID-19. The germline gives CDR1 SGHRS, CDR2 YFSETQ. The CDR3 covers 12 residues. Trimming cost V 3 bases and J 2 bases, with 5 bases left between them. TCRdb's table, derived via immunoSEQ multiplex PCR, lists solely in-frame clones and lacks some. Of 90,000 to 150,000 clones detected, approximately 85% appear once; the ten largest clones hold around 10%. The J gene is TRBJ2-5, the V gene TRBV5-1; maybe TRBD1 (5 bases). The clonotype was recovered from a human donor in a cohort sampled during active COVID-19. Material for sequencing was peripheral blood. CDR3: CASSSGQETQYF. DNA of the CDR3: TGCGCCAGCAGCTCAGGGCAAGAGACCCAGTACTTC.